This T cell receptor beta chain was identified during a study of identical twins (TCRdb year 2016). The study in broad terms: To test whether fetal clonotypes persist, this study deep-sequenced TCR alpha and beta repertoires from monozygotic twins, from unrelated adults of various ages, and from cord blood. To rule out contamination, the twin experiments were replicated at different times with different library preparation protocols. Results the study describes overall, beyond this receptor: Compared with coincidental sharing between unrelated individuals, an excess of low generation-probability sequences was observed among out-of-frame TCR alpha sequences shared between twins. Because the same donors could not be followed over many years, conclusions were based on cross-sectional statistical analysis. In monozygotic twins, recombination models systematically underestimated out-of-frame TCR alpha sharing, but the models matched the sharing seen between unrelated individuals. Fewer insertions were carried by abundant cord blood beta clonotypes, a similar but weaker trend appeared in young adult naive repertoires, and no such trend appeared in memory repertoires. Excess twin sharing in beta out-of-frame sequences was weaker because fewer shared sequences lowered the signal-to-noise ratio. Invariant T cells such as MAIT and iNKT could partly confound zero-insertion analyses, though diverse VJ usage argued against this for most clonotypes.

Germline trimming: 5 bases from V, 4 bases from J; junction bases outside gene matches: 9. The germline V gene gives CDR1 as SGHTA and CDR2 as FQGNSA. The CDR3, from cysteine to phenylalanine, totals 15 residues. CDR3 DNA is the only sequence kept; it has 45 bases, read in frame from the first base. Library preparation was by 5' RACE. These reads were obtained on an Illumina HiSeq 2000. Template switching introduced a universal primer binding site; the final cDNA contained a unique molecular identifier, enabling accurate counting of TCR cDNA molecules. Specific primers in the conserved constant-segment region were used to synthesize first-strand cDNA for the TCR alpha and beta chains. To control for contamination, each cDNA library was double barcoded with a SMART-Mk sample barcode plus Illumina barcodes. TruSeq adapter sequences along with Illumina sample barcodes were introduced in two successive PCR steps. The Illumina HiSeq platform was used with custom primers to sequence TCR alpha and beta cDNA libraries. The original pipeline was this. MiGEC was used to process raw reads and extract unique molecular identifiers, and MiXCR was used to find CDR3 positions. For each individual, recombination models were inferred using an EM algorithm with the repgenHMM and IGoR tools. Shared clonotype analysis was performed with the tcR package in R, normalizing sharing by the product of cloneset sizes. Out-of-frame nonproductive sequences were analyzed to study raw recombination free of thymic and clonal selection effects. TCRdb itself trimmed the public reads at Q25 with fastp, ran MiXCR and retained productive beta chains. CDR3 protein duplicates are merged, each entry listing the most common genes and DNA. The V and J calls reflect TCRdb's pipeline rather than the authors' work. Here the sample has a few hundred thousand distinct CDR3 sequences; more than 9% occur a single time. In total, the top ten clones hold 2.5% to 3% of the sample.

Every donor was a healthy Caucasian. The twin cohort consisted of three pairs of female monozygotic twins, all aged roughly 18 to 29 years. Peripheral blood mononuclear cells were the source from which RNA for the TCR libraries was isolated. This clonotype was detected only a few times. Which antigen it targets is not known. No much larger clonotype is one base removed from it; base qualities were not supplied. These sequences were also reported in another study, on yellow fever vaccine responses in identical twins. As the second paper documents: The T cell response to vaccination in identical twins was reported by the authors to appear partly convergent and partly personalized. In the study, vaccine-responding T cell clones were precisely tracked in identical twins.

The receptor was derived from a woman aged 18-35 years in good health. Here the chain combines TRBV7-2 and TRBJ2-3; TRBD2 agrees with 7 junctional bases. The sample consisted of PBMCs. The sequenced DNA: TGTGCCAGCAGCCCAAGTGCGGGAGTCGCAGATACGCAGTATTTT. This codes for CASSPSAGVADTQYF.